A single T cell receptor (beta chain) is shown here with its context. Its antigen is as yet unknown. Clones were read by immunoSEQ multiplex PCR, and TCRdb kept only the in-frame ones, dropping some. The sample lists around 240,000 clones, nearly 90% seen once, with less than 0.4% in the top ten. The data were obtained in a study of cytomegalovirus exposure and HLA in healthy donors. At the level of the study: The 120 or so validation repertoires used a platform that matched the one used for the 600 to 700 first-cohort repertoires, as a later analysis reported.

Study-level results: According to reports, the classifier identified cytomegalovirus status with high specificity and sensitivity. Across donors, most TCRs were seen rarely, yet some public ones were widespread.

Trimming took 7 bases from V and 6 from J; bases not matched to a gene: 8. The CDR3 runs to 13 residues. Germline lookup yields CDR1 SNHLY and CDR2 FYNNEI. The chain recombines TRBV2 with TRBJ1-2; 7 bases align to TRBD1. The source of this sequence is a woman between 18 and 29 years old in good health and CMV-seronegative. Input material: PBMCs. The DNA of the CDR3 is TGTGCCAGCAAGGTTGCAGGGGGGAATGGCTACACCTTC. Protein: CASKVAGGNGYTF.